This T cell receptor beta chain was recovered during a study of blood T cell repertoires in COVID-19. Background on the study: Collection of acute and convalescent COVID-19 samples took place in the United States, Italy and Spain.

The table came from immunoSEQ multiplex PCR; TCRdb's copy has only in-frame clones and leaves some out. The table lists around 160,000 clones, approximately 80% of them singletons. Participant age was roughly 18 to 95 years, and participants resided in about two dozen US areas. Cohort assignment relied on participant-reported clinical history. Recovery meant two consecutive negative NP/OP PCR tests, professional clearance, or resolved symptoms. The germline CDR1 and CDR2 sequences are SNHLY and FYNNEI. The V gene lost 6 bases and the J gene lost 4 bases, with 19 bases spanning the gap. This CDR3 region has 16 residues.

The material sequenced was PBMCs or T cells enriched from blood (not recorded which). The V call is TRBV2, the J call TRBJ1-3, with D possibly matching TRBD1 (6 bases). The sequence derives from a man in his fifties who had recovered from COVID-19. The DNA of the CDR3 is TGTGCCAGCAGACCCAATGGGGGCCGCGGCGGAAACACCATATATTTT. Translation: CASRPNGGRGGNTIYF. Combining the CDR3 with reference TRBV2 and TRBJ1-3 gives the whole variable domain EPEVTQTPSHQVTQMGQEVILRCVPISNHLYFYWYRQILGQKVEFLVSFYNNEISEKSEIFDDQFSVERPDGSNFTLKIRSTKLEDSAMYFCASRPNGGRGGNTIYFGEGSWLTVV.